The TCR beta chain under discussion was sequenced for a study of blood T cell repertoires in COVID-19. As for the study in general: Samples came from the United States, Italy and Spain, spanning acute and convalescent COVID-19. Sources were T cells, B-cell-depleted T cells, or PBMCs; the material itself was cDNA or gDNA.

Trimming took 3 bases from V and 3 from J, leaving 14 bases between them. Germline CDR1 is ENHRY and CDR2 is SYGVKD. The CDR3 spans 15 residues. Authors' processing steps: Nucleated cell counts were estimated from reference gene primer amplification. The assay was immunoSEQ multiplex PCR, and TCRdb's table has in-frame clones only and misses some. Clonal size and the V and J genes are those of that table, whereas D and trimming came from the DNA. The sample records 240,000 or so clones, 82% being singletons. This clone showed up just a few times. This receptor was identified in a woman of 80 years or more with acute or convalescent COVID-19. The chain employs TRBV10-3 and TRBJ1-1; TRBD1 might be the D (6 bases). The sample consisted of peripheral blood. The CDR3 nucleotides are TGTGCCATCAGTGACCCCGGGACAAGCGACACTGAAGCTTTCTTT. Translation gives CAISDPGTSDTEAFF.